One and the same sample provided the 18 T cell receptor beta chains below, sequenced in a study of T cell changes during pregnancy in multiple sclerosis. The data were produced by immunoSEQ multiplex PCR, yet TCRdb's version contains in-frame clones alone and is incomplete. The sample carries roughly 36,000 clones, 91% recorded once. Sequenced here: CD8+ T cells from peripheral blood mononuclear cells, sampled in the second trimester of pregnancy. The receptor set was obtained from a female donor with multiple sclerosis, enrolled in a pregnancy study.

The chain joins TRBV27 to TRBJ2-7, with 10 bases that match TRBD1. Germline trimming cut 0 bases from V and 4 bases from J; bases unmatched to any gene: 3. This CDR3 is built from 15 residues. Germline lookup yields CDR1 MNHEY and CDR2 SMNVEV (reference sequence). The DNA for the CDR3 is TGTGCCAGCAGTTTATCGAGGACAGGGGGTTACGAGCAGTACTTC. This translates into CASSLSRTGGYEQYF.

The gene calls are TRBV7-9 and TRBJ2-2; TRBD1 is a possible D gene (6 bases). The CDR3 has 13 residues. V lost 2 bases and J lost 5, with 6 bases in between. Germline V gene lookup returns CDR1 SEHNR and CDR2 FQNEAQ (reference sequence). Written as DNA, the CDR3 is TGTGCCAGCAGCTTACAGGGGACCGGGGAGCTGTTTTTT. This translates into CASSLQGTGELFF.

The CDR3 sequence is CASSDTSNTGELFF. CDR3 bases: TGTGCCAGCAGTGACACTTCCAACACCGGGGAGCTGTTTTTT. The rearrangement uses TRBV9 and TRBJ2-2; no reliable D call. The CDR3 contains 14 residues. The ends were cut back, 5 bases at V and 2 bases at J, with 10 bases in the middle. Germline V gives CDR1 SGDLS, CDR2 YYNGEE.

V and J are TRBV2 and TRBJ2-1; D may be TRBD2 (7 bases). Germline V gene lookup returns CDR1 SNHLY and CDR2 FYNNEI. The V and J ends lost 7 bases and 6 bases respectively, with 10 bases between them. CDR3 length: 12 amino acids. The CDR3 protein is CASTGGPNEQFF. In nucleotides, the CDR3 is TGTGCCAGCACGGGGGGCCCCAATGAGCAGTTCTTC.

The chain employs TRBV5-1 and TRBJ1-5; D ambiguous. The V end lost 0 bases, the J end lost 4 bases, and 11 bases lay between the germline ends. Per germline, CDR1 SGHRS and CDR2 YFSETQ. This CDR3 has 15 amino acids. The CDR3 DNA reads as TGCGCCAGCAGCTTGGGCAACGGTAATAATCAGCCCCAGCATTTT. Its translation: CASSLGNGNNQPQHF.

This rearrangement joins TRBV9 to TRBJ2-1, with D possibly TRBD1 on 5 matching bases. Trimming cost V 4 bases and J 8 bases, with 19 bases left between them. This CDR3 has 15 residues. In germline, CDR1 is SGDLS, CDR2 YYNGEE. The CDR3 region is CASSQTVSRAHEQFF. CDR3 DNA: TGTGCCAGCAGCCAGACAGTTTCTAGAGCCCATGAGCAGTTCTTC.

This chain links TRBV19 with TRBJ1-1; tentative D call: TRBD1 (5 bases). The V and J ends lost 7 bases and 2 bases respectively, with 17 bases between them. The CDR3 has 15 amino acids. The germline V gene encodes CDR1 LNHDA and CDR2 SQIVND (reference sequence). For the CDR3, the DNA is TGTGCCAGTACCATAGAGGGGTCGGGAAACACTGAAGCTTTCTTT. It is translated as CASTIEGSGNTEAFF.

The V call is TRBV7-2, the J call TRBJ2-1; D is possibly TRBD2 (5 bases). CDR3 size: 16 residues. The V end was cut by 4 bases, the J end by 6 bases, with 19 bases between. CDR1 is SGHTA and CDR2 is FQGNSA in the germline V gene. The DNA of the CDR3 is TGTGCCAGCAGCTCCCGTTACCGGCTAGAGGGCAATGAGCAGTTCTTC. Its protein is CASSSRYRLEGNEQFF. Full variable domain (rest looked up from reference TRBV7-2 and TRBJ2-1): GAGVSQSPSNKVTEKGKDVELRCDPISGHTALYWYRQSLGQGLEFLIYFQGNSAPDKSGLPSDRFSAERTGGSVSTLTIQRTQQEDSAVYLCASSSRYRLEGNEQFFGPGTRLTVL.

V gene TRBV11-3 combines with J gene TRBJ2-7; TRBD1 matches at 10 bases. This CDR3 is 16 amino acids long. In germline, CDR1 is SGHNT, CDR2 YENEEA. The ends lost 5 bases at V and 3 bases at J; junction bases unmatched: 10. In nucleotides, the CDR3 is TGTGCCAGCAGCCCCCCGAGGGACAGGGGTCACTACGAGCAGTACTTC. Translating it yields CASSPPRDRGHYEQYF.

The CDR3 protein is CASSLGQGRAFF. The CDR3 DNA follows: TGTGCCAGCAGCTTAGGGCAGGGTCGGGCTTTCTTT. The rearrangement uses TRBV7-2 and TRBJ1-1, with D possibly matching TRBD1 (5 bases). In germline, CDR1 is SGHTA, CDR2 FQGNSA. The CDR3 is 12 amino acids. Trimming left V 1 base short and J 11 bases short, with 11 bases between. Filled out from reference TRBV7-2 and TRBJ1-1, the complete variable domain reads GAGVSQSPSNKVTEKGKDVELRCDPISGHTALYWYRQSLGQGLEFLIYFQGNSAPDKSGLPSDRFSAERTGGSVSTLTIQRTQQEDSAVYLCASSLGQGRAFFGQGTRLTVV.

The CDR3, as DNA: TGTGCCAGCAGCTTAGTTGCCAGCGGATACTACAATGAGCAGTTCTTC. Translating it yields CASSLVASGYYNEQFF. The J gene is TRBJ2-1, the V gene TRBV11-2; a weak D match, TRBD2 (5 bases). Trimming shortened V by 1 base and J by 3 bases, and 13 bases separated the two germline ends. The CDR3 runs to 16 residues. CDR1 SGHAT and CDR2 FQNNGV come from the germline V gene.

CDR3: CASSQARGGGYTF. In DNA, the CDR3 is TGCGCCAGCAGCCAAGCTAGGGGGGGAGGCTACACCTTC. V gene TRBV4-3 combines with J gene TRBJ1-2; D is perhaps TRBD1 (6 bases). The CDR3 contains 13 residues. The germline V and J ends were trimmed by 1 base and 8 bases, with 11 bases remaining between them. Per germline, CDR1 LGHNA and CDR2 YSLEER.

The chain combines TRBV5-6 with TRBJ2-7, with D possibly TRBD2 on 5 matching bases. Germline CDR1 and CDR2: SGHDT and YYEEEE. The CDR3 is 13 residues long. Trimming pared 6 bases from V and 3 bases from J, leaving 13 bases between. The CDR3 DNA follows: TGTGCCAGCACCCTTGGAGGAAACTACGAGCAGTACTTC. It is translated as CASTLGGNYEQYF.

The chain uses TRBV12-5 and TRBJ1-1; no clear D. Germline loops: CDR1 LGHNT, CDR2 FRNRAP. The CDR3 consists of 15 residues. V lost 3 bases and J lost 1, with 12 bases in between. In DNA, the CDR3 is TGTGCTAGTGGTTTCCCCGTCGGGAGGAACACTGAAGCTTTCTTT. Residues: CASGFPVGRNTEAFF. Full variable domain (remainder filled in from reference TRBV12-5 and TRBJ1-1): DARVTQTPRHKVTEMGQEVTMRCQPILGHNTVFWYRQTMMQGLELLAYFRNRAPLDDSGMPKDRFSAEMPDATLATLKIQPSEPRDSAVYFCASGFPVGRNTEAFFGQGTRLTVV.

This clone has a handful of counts. The genes are TRBV19 and TRBJ1-2; 8 bases agree with TRBD1. Germline V CDR1 and CDR2: LNHDA, SQIVND (reference sequence). The V segment lost 2 bases and the J segment 4 bases; nucleotides outside the gene matches: 21. The CDR3 sequence is 20 residues long. The CDR3 is CASSIPVPLWDSGTGYGYTF. The CDR3 nucleotides read TGTGCCAGTAGTATACCGGTTCCGTTGTGGGATTCGGGGACAGGCTATGGCTACACCTTC.

The chain combines TRBV19 with TRBJ1-1, with 10 bases identical to TRBD1. Looked up from germline, CDR1 is LNHDA and CDR2 is SQIVND (reference sequence). The CDR3 contains 13 residues. V shed 4 bases and J 4 bases; nucleotides not matched to a gene: 0. This CDR3 reads CASSRTGGTEAFF. The CDR3 bases are TGTGCCAGTAGTAGGACAGGGGGCACTGAAGCTTTCTTT.

The genes are TRBV11-1 and TRBJ2-7, with a possible D match to TRBD1 (6 bases). V was cut by 1 base and J by 2 bases, with 6 bases left in between. The CDR3 spans 13 residues. Germline V gene data show CDR1 as SGHAT and CDR2 as FQDESV (reference sequence). In DNA form, the CDR3 reads TGTGCCAGCAGCTTAGAGGGGGCCTACGAGCAGTACTTC. Its translation is CASSLEGAYEQYF.

In this sample, this clone turned up once. This chain links TRBV7-2 with TRBJ2-7; 8 nucleotides agree with TRBD2. V lost 1 base and J lost 3; bases outside the gene matches: 8. The germline CDR1 and CDR2 sequences are SGHTA and FQGNSA. The CDR3 is 16 residues long. The DNA of the CDR3 is TGTGCCAGCAGCTTAGGGGACGGACTAGCTCTCTACGAGCAGTACTTC. The encoded protein is CASSLGDGLALYEQYF.